This is a list of T cell receptor beta chains from one sample in a study of neurological immune-mediated disorders. Using its own MiXCR run on the 5' RACE reads, TCRdb lists one record per CDR3 protein. The data hold around 80,000 distinct CDR3 sequences, with approximately 10% observed a single time. Sequenced sample: PBMCs. The receptors derive from a man between 35 and 55 years old in good health. The CDR3 runs from the conserved cysteine through the conserved F or W. D genes are given only for firm matches. The size entry is marked missing in some rows and otherwise reads once, few, many or a size class.

D gene	V gene	clone size	J gene	CDR3 DNA	CDR3 protein
NA	TRBV2	many	TRBJ1-3	TGTGCCAGCAGTTCGATAGAGGGAAACACCATATATTTT	CASSSIEGNTIYF
NA	TRBV11-2	many	TRBJ2-1	TGTGCCAGCAGCAATCCACCGCGGCGCTCCTACAATGAGCAGTTCTTC	CASSNPPRRSYNEQFF
NA	TRBV7-2	many	TRBJ1-3	TGTGCCAGCAGCTTAGCTACGGGATCAGAGTCGAGAAACACCATATATTTT	CASSLATGSESRNTIYF
NA	TRBV20-1	many	TRBJ2-3	TGCAGTGCACGGGACGCGCGCGGGTCCACAGATACGCAGTATTTT	CSARDARGSTDTQYF
TRBD1	TRBV5-1	few	TRBJ2-3	TGCGCCAGCAGCCCTACGCCACTTACAGGGGGAAGTAAGGATACGCAGTATTTT	CASSPTPLTGGSKDTQYF
NA	TRBV20-1	many	TRBJ1-3	TGCAGTGCTAGGGCTGGAAACACCATATATTTT	CSARAGNTIYF
NA	TRBV12-3/TRBV12-4	many	TRBJ2-7	TGTGCCAGCAGTTTAAAAGTGGAAGCCGAGCAGTACTTC	CASSLKVEAEQYF
NA	TRBV14	NA	TRBJ2-3	TGTGCCAGCAGCCCCGCCGAGGGGGAAAGGGTTTATACGCAGTATTTT	CASSPAEGERVYTQYF
NA	TRBV28	many	TRBJ1-5	TGTGCCAGCAGGGCCCCCGGATCCTATTGGAATCAGCCCCAGCATTTT	CASRAPGSYWNQPQHF
TRBD1	TRBV7-9	many	TRBJ2-1	TGTGCCAGCAGCTCTATCCGGGACAGATATTACAATGAGCAGTTCTTC	CASSSIRDRYYNEQFF
NA	TRBV7-2	many	TRBJ2-2	TGTGCCATAGGGGGGGCCTACACCGGGGAGCTGTTTTTT	CAIGGAYTGELFF
NA	TRBV2	many	TRBJ2-2	TGTGCCAGCAGAGAACAGGGGAACACCGGGGAGCTGTTTTTT	CASREQGNTGELFF
NA	TRBV20-1	many	TRBJ2-4	TGCAGTGCTAGAAAGGGGGGGGACATTCAGTACTTC	CSARKGGDIQYF
NA	TRBV2	NA	TRBJ2-7	TGTGCCAGCATCGAGAGATACGAGCAGTACTTC	CASIERYEQYF
NA	TRBV12-3/TRBV12-4	many	TRBJ2-2	TGTGCCAGCGCCCCTCAGGGTCTGGGCACCGGGGAGCTGTTTTTT	CASAPQGLGTGELFF
TRBD1	TRBV29-1	many	TRBJ1-2	TGCAGCGTACCGGGACAGGGGGGTAGGGGCTACACCTTC	CSVPGQGGRGYTF
TRBD2	TRBV2	NA	TRBJ2-7	TGTGCCAGCAGTGAGACTAGCGGGGGTGTCGAGCAGTACTTC	CASSETSGGVEQYF
TRBD1	TRBV12-3/TRBV12-4	many	TRBJ2-7	TGTGCCAGCAGCTTGACAGGGCCGTCGGACGAGCAGTACTTC	CASSLTGPSDEQYF
TRBD2	TRBV7-2	many	TRBJ2-2	TGTGCCAGCAGCTTGTGGCTAGCGGGGGGCGGGGACACCGGGGAGCTGTTTTTT	CASSLWLAGGGDTGELFF
NA	TRBV2	many	TRBJ2-2	TGTGCCAGCAGTGGGTCATCTAGCGTCTCCGGGGAGCTGTTTTTT	CASSGSSSVSGELFF
TRBD2	TRBV6-6	NA	TRBJ2-7	TGTGTCAGCACTCCTGCGGGGGCCTACGAGCAGTACTTC	CVSTPAGAYEQYF
NA	TRBV6-6	NA	TRBJ1-5	TGTGCCAGAATAGGGGCCCCTCGCAGAGGCGGACAGCCCCAGCATTTT	CARIGAPRRGGQPQHF
TRBD1	TRBV5-1	many	TRBJ2-1	TGCGCCAGCAGCCACCCGACAGGGGCAGGTGAGCAGTTCTTC	CASSHPTGAGEQFF
TRBD2	TRBV20-1	NA	TRBJ2-7	TGCAGTGCTAGAGATCCGGGCAGGACTAGCTACGAGCAGTGCTTC	CSARDPGRTSYEQCF
TRBD1	TRBV19	NA	TRBJ2-5	TGTGCCAGTAGTTCGGACAGGGCGGGAGAGACCCAGTACTTC	CASSSDRAGETQYF
NA	TRBV29-1	many	TRBJ2-7	TGCAGCGTTGTTTCCCTCGGTGAGCAGTACTTC	CSVVSLGEQYF
NA	TRBV5-1	many	TRBJ2-7	TGCGCCAGCAGCCGAGAAAATATATTTAGCTCCTACGAGCAGTACTTC	CASSRENIFSSYEQYF
TRBD2	TRBV9	many	TRBJ2-7	TGTGCCAGCAGAAACGTTCGGGGGGGAGACGAGCAGTACTTC	CASRNVRGGDEQYF
NA	TRBV5-1	many	TRBJ2-3	TGCGCCAGCAGCTGGCGCGTAGAAGGGGATTTCGGAGATACGCAGTATTTT	CASSWRVEGDFGDTQYF
NA	TRBV7-2	many	TRBJ2-3	TGTGCCAGTGAAAGTGGGATGTTTAGCACAGATACGCAGTATTTT	CASESGMFSTDTQYF
TRBD2	TRBV12-3/TRBV12-4	NA	TRBJ2-7	TGTGCCAGCAGTATTACTAGCGGGGCAAACTACGAGCAGTACTTC	CASSITSGANYEQYF
NA	TRBV4-2	NA	TRBJ2-3	TGTGCCAGCAGCCCTAAGGCAGGTGATCACACAGATACGCAGTATTTT	CASSPKAGDHTDTQYF
TRBD1	TRBV5-1	NA	TRBJ2-2	TGCGCCAGCAGACCCGGGACAGGGGGAATCGGGGAGCTGTTTTTT	CASRPGTGGIGELFF
NA	TRBV29-1	many	TRBJ2-2	TGCAGCGTTGGATCGTCCACCGGGGAGCTGTTTTTT	CSVGSSTGELFF
NA	TRBV18	NA	TRBJ2-5	TGTGTCAGCTCACCAAGGGCGGGACAAGAGACCCACTACTTC	CVSSPRAGQETHYF
NA	TRBV3-1	many	TRBJ2-5	TGTGCCAGCAGCCAAGGGCAGTTCTCCCAAGAGACCCAGTACTTC	CASSQGQFSQETQYF
TRBD2	TRBV5-1	many	TRBJ2-1	TGCGCCAGCAGCTTGCTAGCGGGAGCTGGGGATGAGCAGTTCTTC	CASSLLAGAGDEQFF
NA	TRBV18	NA	TRBJ2-7	TGTGCCAGCTCACCCCAACAGGAGTACTACGAGCAGTACTTC	CASSPQQEYYEQYF
TRBD1	TRBV5-1	many	TRBJ1-2	TGCGCCAGCAGCCCGACAGGGTTTGACTATGGCTACACCTTC	CASSPTGFDYGYTF
NA	TRBV5-1	many	TRBJ2-6	TGCGCCAGCAGCTTCCAAACTGGGGCCAACGTCCTGACTTTC	CASSFQTGANVLTF
TRBD1	TRBV2	many	TRBJ2-2	TGTGCCAGCAGTCTTGGGACAGGGCCCAACACCGGGGAGCTGTTTTTT	CASSLGTGPNTGELFF
NA	TRBV12-3/TRBV12-4	many	TRBJ2-5	TGTGCCAGCAGTTTACGGGACCCTTGGGAGACCCAGTACTTC	CASSLRDPWETQYF
NA	TRBV9	many	TRBJ1-2	TGTGCCAGCAGCGTAGGGAATGCTAACTATGGCTACACCTTC	CASSVGNANYGYTF
TRBD2	TRBV6-6	many	TRBJ2-5	TGTGCCAGCAGTTCCATGGCGGGGGGGAGGGAGACCCAGTACTTC	CASSSMAGGRETQYF
TRBD2	TRBV20-1	many	TRBJ2-5	TGCAGTGCCCAGCGGGAGAGGAGGGAGACCCAGTACTTC	CSAQRERRETQYF
TRBD2	TRBV20-1	many	TRBJ2-3	TGCAGTGCTAGTAGTCGGGAGGGCCGCATTGATGATACGCAGTATTTT	CSASSREGRIDDTQYF
TRBD1	TRBV5-1	many	TRBJ1-2	TGCGCCAGCAGCTTGAACCCGGACAGGCATGGCTACACCTTC	CASSLNPDRHGYTF
TRBD2	TRBV5-4	many	TRBJ2-1	TGTGCCAGCAGCCCCCCCCGGGGGGGGGGTTCCAATGAGCAGTTCTTC	CASSPPRGGGSNEQFF
NA	TRBV28	many	TRBJ2-7	TGTGCCAGCAGTAGGAGGAGGAGCTCCTACGAGCAGTACTTC	CASSRRRSSYEQYF
NA	TRBV29-1	many	TRBJ2-6	TGCAGCGTCAAAGAGGGAGACTCTGGGGCCAACGTCCTGACTTTC	CSVKEGDSGANVLTF
TRBD2	TRBV2	many	TRBJ2-5	TGTGCCAACCCGATCCGGGGAGCGGGGAGACAAGAGACCCAGTACTTC	CANPIRGAGRQETQYF